This T cell receptor (beta chain) was sequenced during a study of blood T cell repertoires in COVID-19. Sequencing used immunoSEQ multiplex PCR; TCRdb keeps in-frame clones, though not all of them. The sample carries about 62,000 clones, approximately 92% recorded once. CDR1 is SGHVS and CDR2 is FQNEAQ in the germline V gene. This CDR3 region has 15 residues. The V segment lost 6 bases and the J segment 0 bases; nucleotides outside the gene matches: 8. Sequenced sample: peripheral blood. The chain combines TRBV7-8 with TRBJ2-7; TRBD2 aligns across 7 bases. The receptor was isolated from an older woman with COVID-19, enrolled during active disease. CDR3 in amino acids: CASRISGKLSYEQYF. As DNA, the CDR3 is TGTGCCAGCAGGATAAGCGGGAAACTCTCCTACGAGCAGTACTTC.